This section outlines one TCR beta chain sequence together with its context. The antigen remains undetermined. Repertoires were generated with immunoSEQ multiplex PCR, while TCRdb's copy carries only in-frame clones and drops some. Of nearly 2 million clones listed, approximately 94% are singletons. The CDR3 consists of 14 residues. V was shortened by 2 bases and J by 1 base, with 9 bases between the two germline ends. The V gene's germline CDR1 is SGHNT and CDR2 YYREEE (reference sequence). This record comes from a study of shared clonotypes between healthy human individuals. The overall study: CD8 memory received one plate per donor, CD8 naive two, CD4 memory three and CD4 naive three.

Positive CCR7 selection of CD45RO-negative cells yielded the naive CD8 cells, and terminally differentiated effector memory CD45RA+ cells were excluded. Whole-study results and caveats: Lower generation probabilities were found for non-shared clonotypes than for those shared by all four donors. Sequencing depth was a factor that was expected to affect clonotype sharing among donors. Limitation of the genetic and exposure-history diversity represented came from the few donors.

This chain connects TRBV5-4 to TRBJ1-1; maybe TRBD1 (5 bases). The clonotype originates from a young man in good health. Sequenced sample: naive CD8+ T cells sorted from blood. CDR3 sequence (DNA): TGTGCCAGCAGCTTAATTGGGGGGAACACTGAAGCTTTCTTT. Translated: CASSLIGGNTEAFF.